This TCR beta chain comes out of a study of shared clonotypes between healthy human individuals. Whole-study results and caveats: Clonotypes which were not shared had lower generation probabilities than clonotypes that all four donors shared.

This clone was seen a single time. Antigen specificity is unknown. This table comes from immunoSEQ multiplex PCR, and its TCRdb copy is limited to in-frame clones, with some not included. The sample lists 1,500,000 or so clones, 98% occurring once. V lost 5 bases and J lost 2; bases outside the gene matches: 9. Germline V lookup: CDR1 PRHDT, CDR2 FYEKMQ (reference sequence). CDR3 length equals 16 residues. The material sequenced was naive CD4+ T cells sorted from blood. As to subset: CD45RA+ positively selected. The receptor was derived from a man aged 25-45 years in good health. The genes are TRBV13 and TRBJ2-1, with 7 nucleotides matching TRBD1. The CDR3 loop is CASSLLGDRAYNEQFF. CDR3 in DNA: TGTGCCAGCAGCCTTCTGGGGGACAGAGCCTACAATGAGCAGTTCTTC.